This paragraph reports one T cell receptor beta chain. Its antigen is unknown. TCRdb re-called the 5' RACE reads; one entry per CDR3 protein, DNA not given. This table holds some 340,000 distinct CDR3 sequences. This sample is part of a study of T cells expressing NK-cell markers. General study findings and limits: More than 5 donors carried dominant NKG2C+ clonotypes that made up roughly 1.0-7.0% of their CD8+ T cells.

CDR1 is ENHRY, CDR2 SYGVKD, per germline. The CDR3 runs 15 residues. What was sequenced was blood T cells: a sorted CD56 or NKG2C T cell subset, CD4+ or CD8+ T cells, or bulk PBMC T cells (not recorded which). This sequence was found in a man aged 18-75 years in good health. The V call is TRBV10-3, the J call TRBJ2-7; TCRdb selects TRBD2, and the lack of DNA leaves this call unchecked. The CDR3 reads CAISESGTAIYEQYF.